This TCR beta chain was recovered during a study of T cells after yellow fever vaccination. Broader study findings: Post-booster reappearance was seen for most primary-vaccination clones (about 95% CD4, around 90% CD8).

MiXCR was run by TCRdb on the 5' RACE reads, yielding one entry per CDR3 protein. The sample contains around 300,000 distinct CDR3 sequences, approximately 4% of which appear only once. The length of the CDR3 is 14 residues. Trimming removed 5 bases from V and 5 bases from J, with 12 bases in between. The V gene's germline CDR1 is SGHTA and CDR2 FQGNSA. Notes on this clonotype: No antigen is known for it.

The TCR originated in a man between 18 and 35 years old who received the YFV17D yellow fever vaccine. The material was PBMCs, obtained 5 days after the yellow fever booster vaccination. This sequence joins TRBV7-2 and TRBJ1-4; D is perhaps TRBD1 (6 bases). The CDR3 DNA follows: TGTGCCAGCAGCCCTGACAGGCCCAATGAAAAACTGTTTTTT. As protein: CASSPDRPNEKLFF. The variable domain in full, completed from reference TRBV7-2 and TRBJ1-4, reads GAGVSQSPSNKVTEKGKDVELRCDPISGHTALYWYRQSLGQGLEFLIYFQGNSAPDKSGLPSDRFSAERTGGSVSTLTIQRTQQEDSAVYLCASSPDRPNEKLFFGSGTQLSVL.